This T cell receptor (beta chain) was obtained from a study of T-cell memory formation after mild COVID-19. TCRdb itself ran the 5' RACE reads through MiXCR, one entry per CDR3 protein. The sample carries tens of thousands of distinct CDR3 sequences, approximately 15% recorded once. The sample holds a few counts of this clonotype. Per the germline V gene, CDR1 is SGDLS and CDR2 is YYNGEE. The CDR3 has 18 residues. After removal of 4 bases from V and 1 base from J, the junction contained 12 bases not matched to a gene. Material for sequencing was PBMCs or a T cell subset sorted from them (not recorded which). The sequence came from an adult woman who had mild COVID-19 (a few samples of this study predate the infection). Cell type and time point are not known. This sequence joins TRBV9 and TRBJ2-3; 10 bases agree with TRBD2. CDR3 in DNA: TGTGCCAGCAGCAAGAGCGGGGGGGCCTTGGGGGGCACAGATACGCAGTATTTT. As protein: CASSKSGGALGGTDTQYF.